What follows are 23 T cell receptor beta chains derived from one specimen sequenced in a study of human T cells and chemical hapten exposure. Using its own MiXCR run on the 5' RACE reads, TCRdb lists one record per CDR3 protein. The sample lists about 140,000 distinct CDR3 sequences, around 4.4% occurring once. Unfractionated whole blood yielded total RNA. These TCRs come from a female donor in good health.

This clonotype was counted ten times or more. The J gene is TRBJ1-6, the V gene TRBV7-2; D possibly corresponds to TRBD1 (6 bases). Deletions cut 3 bases from V and 6 bases from J, with 12 bases between. The CDR3 covers 15 residues. Germline V lookup: CDR1 SGHTA, CDR2 FQGNSA. The CDR3 loop is CASSLGRGVNSPLHF. CDR3 nucleotides: TGTGCCAGCAGCTTGGGGAGGGGGGTTAATTCACCCCTCCACTTT.

This clonotype was counted many times. This rearrangement joins TRBV6-1 to TRBJ2-6, with D hard to call. The CDR3 is 19 residues long. Per germline, CDR1 MNHNS and CDR2 SASEGT. V dropped 1 base and J dropped 4 bases, with 20 bases sitting between them. Here the CDR3 reads CASSEEGILWKSGANVLTF. The CDR3 nucleotides are TGTGCCAGCAGTGAAGAGGGCATTTTGTGGAAATCCGGGGCCAACGTCCTGACTTTC.

V gene TRBV20-1 combines with J gene TRBJ2-7; no clear D gene. V shed 5 bases and J shed 0 bases, with 11 bases lying between them. Germline lookup yields CDR1 DFQATT and CDR2 SNEGSKA (reference sequence). The CDR3 contains 13 residues. CDR3 nucleotides: TGCAGTGCTTGGGATGCCAGCTCCTACGAGCAGTACTTC. As protein: CSAWDASSYEQYF.

Ten or more counts support this clonotype. The rearrangement links TRBV20-1 to TRBJ1-3; no clear D gene. This CDR3 has 15 residues. CDR1 is DFQATT and CDR2 is SNEGSKA in the germline V gene (reference sequence). Trimming cost V 0 bases and J 1 base, with 10 bases left between them. The CDR3 here is CSARDPRTSGNTIYF. As DNA, the CDR3 is TGCAGTGCTAGAGATCCCCGAACGTCTGGAAACACCATATATTTT.

This clonotype was observed at least ten times. The chain couples TRBV29-1 to TRBJ2-7; D gene uncertain. Trimming stripped 1 base from V and 4 bases from J, with 8 bases between. The CDR3 sequence is 12 residues long. Germline V CDR1 and CDR2: SQVTM, ANQGSEA. The CDR3 is CSVEGPSYEQYF. The CDR3 DNA is TGCAGCGTTGAAGGTCCTTCTTACGAGCAGTACTTC.

The rearrangement links TRBV5-4 to TRBJ1-1; TRBD1 agrees at 8 bases. In germline, CDR1 is SGHNT, CDR2 YYREEE (reference sequence). The CDR3 spans 15 residues. V gave up 3 bases and J gave up 3 bases; unmatched junction bases: 7. Written as DNA, the CDR3 is TGTGCCAGCAGCTCTGGACAGGGAAGGTACACTGAAGCTTTCTTT. Protein sequence: CASSSGQGRYTEAFF.

This clonotype has a handful of counts. The rearrangement links TRBV30 to TRBJ1-1; tentatively, D is TRBD1 (5 bases). Per the germline V gene, CDR1 is GTSNPN and CDR2 is SVGIG (reference sequence). Trimming removed 7 bases at V and 1 base at J, with 13 bases between. This CDR3 is 13 amino acids long. CDR3 region: CAYRRAENTEAFF. In DNA, the CDR3 is TGTGCCTACAGGAGGGCGGAGAACACTGAAGCTTTCTTT.

As regards this clonotype: A much larger clone is a single base away; this may be a read error. The genes are TRBV2 and TRBJ2-1, with D perhaps matching TRBD1 or TRBD2 (6 bases each). Germline loops: CDR1 SNHLY, CDR2 FYNNEI. The CDR3 spans 16 residues. For the CDR3, the DNA is TGTGTCAGCAACATGGGGGCCCAGCGGGCCACCAATGAGCAGTTCTTC. It yields the protein CVSNMGAQRATNEQFF.

This clonotype was recorded many times. CDR3 protein: CASSQEAGTGRSPLHF. CDR3 DNA sequence: TGTGCCAGCAGCCAAGAAGCCGGGACAGGGCGTTCACCCCTCCACTTT. The V and J genes are TRBV14 and TRBJ1-6; TRBD1 aligns across 9 bases. This CDR3 has 16 residues. The trim removed 0 bases at V and 9 bases at J, leaving 6 bases unmatched. Germline V lookup: CDR1 SGHDN, CDR2 FVKESK. Looking up the rest from reference TRBV14 and TRBJ1-6 gives the full variable domain: EAGVTQFPSHSVIEKGQTVTLRCDPISGHDNLYWYRRVMGKEIKFLLHFVKESKQDESGMPNNRFLAERTGGTYSTLKVQPAELEDSGVYFCASSQEAGTGRSPLHFGNGTRLTVT.

This clonotype has at least ten counts. This rearrangement joins TRBV2 to TRBJ1-3; a weak D match, TRBD1 (5 bases). The CDR3 loop spans 16 amino acids. Germline V gene data show CDR1 as SNHLY and CDR2 as FYNNEI. Trimming cost V 8 bases and J 0 bases, with 17 bases left between them. CDR3 DNA sequence: TGTGCCAGCTCGAGGGGCAGGTACCACTCTGGAAACACCATATATTTT. Its translation is CASSRGRYHSGNTIYF.

This clonotype was detected many times. The chain joins TRBV20-1 to TRBJ1-5; possible D gene TRBD1, 5 bases. CDR3 size: 13 residues. CDR1 and CDR2 from the germline V gene are DFQATT and SNEGSKA (reference sequence). Trimming pared 7 bases from V and 2 bases from J, leaving 12 bases between. The DNA for the CDR3 is TGCAGTGTTCGGCAGGGAGGCAATCAGCCCCAGCATTTT. Translation: CSVRQGGNQPQHF.

This clonotype was seen at least ten times. This chain uses TRBV9 with TRBJ2-1, with 8 bases fitting TRBD2. Germline V lookup: CDR1 SGDLS, CDR2 YYNGEE. Trimming removed 4 bases from V and 9 bases from J; junction bases left unmatched: 12. The CDR3 totals 15 residues. As DNA, the CDR3 is TGTGCCAGCAGCATTCAAGCGGGGGCCCGGGGTGAGCAGTTCTTC. Protein product: CASSIQAGARGEQFF.

This clonotype has more than one count but fewer than ten. V and J are TRBV2 and TRBJ2-5; 7 bases are shared with TRBD1. The CDR3 length is 16 residues. The V segment lost 8 bases and the J segment 4 bases; nucleotides outside the gene matches: 16. Germline CDR1 and CDR2: SNHLY and FYNNEI. The CDR3 DNA reads TGTGCCAGCTTGGACAGGAGAAAAGGGGAGCTAGAGACCCAGTACTTC. It encodes CASLDRRKGELETQYF.

The table lists this clonotype with many counts. The V call is TRBV29-1, the J call TRBJ2-3; perhaps TRBD2 as D (5 bases). This CDR3 has 11 amino acids. Germline loops: CDR1 SQVTM, CDR2 ANQGSEA. Trimming cost V 7 bases and J 9 bases, with 14 bases left between them. CDR3 in amino acids: CSAPGTSTQYF. In DNA form, the CDR3 reads TGCAGCGCACCGGGAACCTCGACGCAGTATTTT.

The table lists this clonotype with many counts. The chain uses TRBV5-4 and TRBJ1-2; tentatively, D is TRBD1 (6 bases). The germline gives CDR1 SGHNT, CDR2 YYREEE (reference sequence). The CDR3 loop spans 14 amino acids. V gave up 4 bases and J gave up 8 bases, with 18 bases separating them. CDR3 sequence: CASSPRNTGNGYTF. DNA of the CDR3: TGTGCCAGCAGCCCGAGGAATACAGGGAACGGCTACACCTTC.

In this sample, this clonotype turned up many times. The chain carries TRBV6-2 or TRBV6-3 and TRBJ1-2; no firm D call. This CDR3 has 13 amino acids. The V end was cut by 3 bases, the J end by 2 bases, with 7 bases between. The germline V gene encodes CDR1 MNHEY and CDR2 SVGEGT. The DNA of the CDR3 is TGTGCCAGCAGTTATCCGAAGAACTATGGCTACACCTTC. Protein product: CASSYPKNYGYTF.

This clonotype appeared many times. The V gene is TRBV6-1, the J gene TRBJ1-2, with D maybe TRBD1 (5 bases). CDR1 is MNHNS, CDR2 SASEGT, per germline. The CDR3 contains 12 residues. The germline V and J ends were trimmed by 7 bases and 7 bases, with 13 bases remaining between them. The CDR3 region is CASIRGGRGYTF. In DNA, the CDR3 is TGTGCCAGCATCCGGGGGGGTCGTGGCTACACCTTC.

Ten or more counts support this clonotype. V gene TRBV2 combines with J gene TRBJ2-1, with D possibly matching TRBD1 (6 bases). Germline assignment: CDR1 SNHLY and CDR2 FYNNEI. This CDR3 spans 13 amino acids. The V end lost 9 bases, the J end lost 4 bases, and 13 bases lay between the germline ends. CDR3 loop: CASAQGSYNEQFF. The CDR3 DNA sequence: TGTGCCAGTGCACAGGGAAGTTACAATGAGCAGTTCTTC.

This clonotype was counted ten times or more. The chain couples TRBV12-3 or TRBV12-4 to TRBJ1-2; 9 positions agree with TRBD1. The CDR3 is 12 amino acids. V gave up 6 bases and J gave up 10 bases; unmatched junction bases: 6. CDR3 amino acids: CASRRDRVDYTF. The DNA of the CDR3 is TGTGCCAGCAGGAGGGACAGGGTAGACTACACCTTC.

Ten or more counts support this clonotype. The V gene is TRBV7-9, the J gene TRBJ1-2, with D possibly matching TRBD1 (6 bases). CDR3 length: 16 residues. The V gene's germline CDR1 is SEHNR and CDR2 FQNEAQ (reference sequence). V lost 1 base, J lost 0 bases, and 12 bases lay in between. The CDR3 bases are TGTGCCAGCAGCTTAGAGGGTCGGGGGCCTAACTATGGCTACACCTTC. Translation: CASSLEGRGPNYGYTF.

This clonotype has ten or more counts. CDR3: CATSRDLRTGVSYNEQFF. Written as DNA, the CDR3 is TGTGCCACCAGCAGGGACCTACGGACTGGAGTGTCCTACAATGAGCAGTTCTTC. The rearrangement links TRBV15 to TRBJ2-1; TRBD2 might be the D (5 bases). This CDR3 comprises 18 residues. Germline V gene data show CDR1 as LNHNV and CDR2 as YYDKDF (reference sequence). The ends were cut back, 3 bases at V and 1 base at J, with 19 bases in the middle.

This clonotype has at least ten counts. J is TRBJ1-1 and V is TRBV6-5, with D hard to call. The CDR3 consists of 13 residues. Germline values: CDR1 MNHEY, CDR2 SVGAGI. V lost 7 bases, J lost 2 bases, and 11 bases lay in between. CDR3 sequence: CASTRTPNTEAFF. CDR3 bases: TGTGCCAGCACCCGAACACCTAACACTGAAGCTTTCTTT.

This clonotype was recorded at least ten times. The chain links TRBV6-2 or TRBV6-3 to TRBJ1-1; TRBD1 might be the D (5 bases). CDR3 length: 13 amino acids. V was trimmed by 7 bases and J by 1 base, leaving 10 bases between them. CDR1 and CDR2 from the germline V gene are MNHEY and SVGEGT. The CDR3 sequence is CASINTGNTEAFF. DNA for the CDR3: TGTGCCAGCATCAATACAGGGAACACTGAAGCTTTCTTT.